The T cell receptor beta chain under discussion was sequenced for a study of blood T cell repertoires in COVID-19. The V end lost 0 bases, the J end lost 1 base, and 10 bases lay between the germline ends. The CDR3 extends over 15 amino acids. CDR1 SGHRS and CDR2 YFSETQ come from the germline V gene. Original processing methods: Amplification with reference gene primers provided the estimates of nucleated cell counts. The method was immunoSEQ multiplex PCR; TCRdb's version includes in-frame clones alone and lacks a portion of them. D and trimming were read from the DNA, whereas the V and J calls and clone size are those reported in that table. There are 250,000 to 300,000 clones in the sample; 70% to 90% occur only once, and 1.5% to 2% lies in the top ten.

The sequencing input was PBMCs or T cells enriched from blood (not recorded which). This receptor was taken from a woman aged 45-65 years who had recovered from COVID-19. The chain recombines TRBV5-1 with TRBJ1-1; no firm D call. The CDR3 nucleotides are TGCGCCAGCAGCTTGGCTCCGACAACGAACACTGAAGCTTTCTTT. Translated: CASSLAPTTNTEAFF.